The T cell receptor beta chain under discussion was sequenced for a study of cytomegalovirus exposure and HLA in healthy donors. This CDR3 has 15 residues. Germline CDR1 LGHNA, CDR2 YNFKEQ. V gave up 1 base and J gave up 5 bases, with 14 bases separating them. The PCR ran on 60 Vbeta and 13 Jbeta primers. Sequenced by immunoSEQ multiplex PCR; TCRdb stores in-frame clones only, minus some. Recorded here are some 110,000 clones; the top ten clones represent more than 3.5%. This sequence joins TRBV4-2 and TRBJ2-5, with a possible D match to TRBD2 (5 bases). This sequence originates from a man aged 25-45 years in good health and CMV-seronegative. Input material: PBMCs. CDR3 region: CASSQVPSTLETQYF. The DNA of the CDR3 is TGTGCCAGCAGCCAAGTTCCTAGCACGTTGGAGACCCAGTACTTC.